This T cell receptor (beta chain) was sequenced during a study of radiotherapy plus CTLA-4 blockade in lung cancer. TCRdb keeps only in-frame clones here, not all; method: immunoSEQ multiplex PCR. The profile shows more than 55,000 clones, around four fifths of them singletons. Regarding the study as a whole: The best predictor of response was reported to be early blood T cell clone dynamics, with interferon-beta.

This clone was detected a few times. No antigen is known for it. CDR1 and CDR2 (germline): MNHNY, SVGAGI (reference sequence). This CDR3 is built from 14 residues. The V gene end was trimmed by 7 bases and the J gene end by 1 base; junction bases not matched to a gene: 3. This chain links TRBV6-6 with TRBJ2-2; 7 positions match TRBD1. The source of this sequence is a human donor with non-small cell lung cancer whose response to radiotherapy plus ipilimumab could not be evaluated. Specimen: peripheral blood, collected from a patient treated with radiotherapy plus ipilimumab. The CDR3 DNA is TGTGCCAGCATCAGGACAGGGAACACCGGGGAGCTGTTTTTT. Protein product: CASIRTGNTGELFF.